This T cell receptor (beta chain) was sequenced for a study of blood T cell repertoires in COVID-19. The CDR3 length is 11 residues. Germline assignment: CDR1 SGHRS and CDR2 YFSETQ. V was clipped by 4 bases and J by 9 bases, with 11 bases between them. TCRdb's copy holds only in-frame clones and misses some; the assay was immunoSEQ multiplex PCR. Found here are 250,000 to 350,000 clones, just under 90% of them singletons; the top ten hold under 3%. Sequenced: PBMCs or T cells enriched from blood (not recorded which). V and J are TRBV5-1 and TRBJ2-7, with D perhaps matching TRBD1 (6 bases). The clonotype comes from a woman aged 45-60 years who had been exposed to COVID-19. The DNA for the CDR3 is TGCGCCAGCAGCATCGCAGGGGTGCAGTACTTC. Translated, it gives CASSIAGVQYF.